The source of this T cell receptor beta chain is a study of cytomegalovirus exposure and HLA in healthy donors. Trimming cost V 3 bases and J 0 bases; bases outside gene matches: 14. Germline values: CDR1 GTSNPN, CDR2 SVGIG (reference sequence). The CDR3 covers 18 residues. The primer mix had 60 Vbeta and 13 Jbeta primers. Libraries were prepared by immunoSEQ multiplex PCR; TCRdb keeps only in-frame clonotypes and omits some of them. The sample lists about 120,000 clones, approximately 75% occurring once. On this clone: No antigen is known for it. Other DNA sequences in the sample encode the same CDR3.

General observations from the study: The study assumed roughly uniform donor sequencing depth for presence/absence analyses.

The chain joins TRBV30 to TRBJ1-3, with 7 bases fitting TRBD1. Specimen: PBMCs. The receptor was derived from a man aged 50 or older in good health and CMV-seropositive. CDR3 DNA: TGTGCCTGGAGCGTCCCCGGGACAGCACAAGCCTCTGGAAACACCATATATTTT. The encoded protein is CAWSVPGTAQASGNTIYF. The whole variable domain, remainder taken from reference TRBV30 and TRBJ1-3, is SQTIHQWPATLVQPVGSPLSLECTVEGTSNPNLYWYRQAAGRGLQLLFYSVGIGQISSEVPQNLSASRPQDRQFILSSKKLLLSDSGFYLCAWSVPGTAQASGNTIYFGEGSWLTVV.